Listed below are T cell receptor beta chains from one sample, sequenced in a study of T cell responses to AZD1222 COVID-19 vaccine. Assay: immunoSEQ multiplex PCR; the TCRdb copy retains only in-frame clones and omits some. This table has 240,000 or so clones, just over 90% appearing once. This sample comprised peripheral blood, obtained on day 0 of AZD1222 vaccination. These TCRs come from an adult in good health. Both conserved end residues are part of each CDR3. Each record gives: CDR3 length, D gene, clone size, J gene, V gene, CDR3 protein, CDR3 DNA. D genes are given only for firm matches. The size entry is marked missing in some rows and otherwise reads once, few, many or a size class.

len: 14; d_gene: -; abundance: -; j_gene: TRBJ2-7; v_gene: TRBV5-4; CDR3aa: CASSRGLEGNEQYF; CDR3nt: TGTGCCAGCAGTCGGGGGCTAGAAGGGAACGAGCAGTACTTC
len: 16; d_gene: TRBD2; abundance: -; j_gene: TRBJ2-3; v_gene: TRBV9; CDR3aa: CASSASGGHRTDTQYF; CDR3nt: TGTGCCAGCAGCGCTAGCGGGGGGCACCGCACAGATACGCAGTATTTT
len: 13; d_gene: -; abundance: -; j_gene: TRBJ1-1; v_gene: TRBV2; CDR3aa: CASSGGPRAEAFF; CDR3nt: TGTGCCAGCAGTGGGGGCCCCAGGGCTGAAGCTTTCTTT
len: 14; d_gene: -; abundance: -; j_gene: TRBJ1-6; v_gene: TRBV14; CDR3aa: CASSQQPQAAGLHF; CDR3nt: TGTGCCAGCAGCCAGCAACCACAGGCGGCGGGCCTCCACTTT
len: 16; d_gene: -; abundance: -; j_gene: TRBJ2-3; v_gene: TRBV6-4; CDR3aa: CASSDGERDNTDTQYF; CDR3nt: TGTGCCAGCAGTGACGGGGAGCGGGACAACACAGATACGCAGTATTTT
len: 15; d_gene: -; abundance: -; j_gene: TRBJ2-1; v_gene: TRBV14; CDR3aa: CASSLQDPSYNEQFF; CDR3nt: TGTGCCAGCAGCCTGCAGGACCCCTCCTACAATGAGCAGTTCTTC
len: 14; d_gene: TRBD2; abundance: -; j_gene: TRBJ2-1; v_gene: TRBV10-3; CDR3aa: CAITGTTQAHEQFF; CDR3nt: TGTGCCATCACCGGGACTACCCAAGCCCATGAGCAGTTCTTC
len: 16; d_gene: -; abundance: -; j_gene: TRBJ2-7; v_gene: TRBV28; CDR3aa: CASRSPQRALSYEQYF; CDR3nt: TGTGCCAGCCGCTCACCCCAGAGGGCGCTTTCATACGAGCAGTACTTC
len: 13; d_gene: -; abundance: -; j_gene: TRBJ2-3; v_gene: TRBV7-9; CDR3aa: CASSLLAPDTQYF; CDR3nt: TGTGCCAGCAGCTTACTAGCACCAGATACGCAGTATTTT
len: 14; d_gene: -; abundance: -; j_gene: TRBJ2-1; v_gene: TRBV6-6; CDR3aa: CASSYSIGENEQFF; CDR3nt: TGTGCCAGCAGTTATTCCATCGGGGAAAATGAGCAGTTCTTC
len: 12; d_gene: -; abundance: -; j_gene: TRBJ2-7; v_gene: TRBV3-1/TRBV3-2; CDR3aa: CASSQLADEQYF; CDR3nt: TGTGCCAGCAGCCAACTGGCTGACGAGCAGTACTTC
len: 11; d_gene: -; abundance: -; j_gene: TRBJ2-7; v_gene: TRBV3-1/TRBV3-2; CDR3aa: CASMGGREQYF; CDR3nt: TGTGCCAGCATGGGGGGCCGCGAGCAGTACTTC
len: 14; d_gene: -; abundance: -; j_gene: TRBJ1-3; v_gene: TRBV7-9; CDR3aa: CASSLAGTGNTIYF; CDR3nt: TGTGCCAGCAGCTTAGCGGGGACTGGAAACACCATATATTTT
len: 14; d_gene: TRBD1; abundance: -; j_gene: TRBJ1-1; v_gene: TRBV5-4; CDR3aa: CASSLDRPSGEAFF; CDR3nt: TGTGCCAGCAGCCTGGACAGGCCAAGTGGTGAAGCTTTCTTT
len: 14; d_gene: -; abundance: once; j_gene: TRBJ1-5; v_gene: TRBV2; CDR3aa: CASSLGGLNQPQHF; CDR3nt: TGTGCCAGCAGTCTTGGGGGACTAAATCAGCCCCAGCATTTT
len: 13; d_gene: -; abundance: -; j_gene: TRBJ2-4; v_gene: TRBV30; CDR3aa: CAWSVGTKNIQYF; CDR3nt: TGTGCCTGGAGTGTGGGAACAAAAAACATTCAGTACTTC
len: 15; d_gene: TRBD1; abundance: -; j_gene: TRBJ2-7; v_gene: TRBV27; CDR3aa: CASSFGTGGTYEQYF; CDR3nt: TGTGCCAGCAGTTTCGGGACAGGGGGTACCTACGAGCAGTACTTC
len: 15; d_gene: -; abundance: -; j_gene: TRBJ2-1; v_gene: TRBV5-1; CDR3aa: CASSSPIRGPGEQFF; CDR3nt: TGCGCCAGCAGCTCACCCATCCGGGGGCCAGGTGAGCAGTTCTTC
len: 15; d_gene: TRBD1; abundance: -; j_gene: TRBJ1-6; v_gene: TRBV28; CDR3aa: CASSSPGGRNSPLHF; CDR3nt: TGTGCCAGCAGTTCTCCAGGGGGCCGGAATTCACCCCTCCACTTT
len: 13; d_gene: -; abundance: -; j_gene: TRBJ1-6; v_gene: TRBV3-1/TRBV3-2; CDR3aa: CASSPIENSPLHF; CDR3nt: TGTGCCAGCAGCCCCATCGAGAATTCACCCCTCCACTTT
len: 12; d_gene: -; abundance: once; j_gene: TRBJ2-4; v_gene: TRBV28; CDR3aa: CASGTLKNIQYF; CDR3nt: TGTGCCAGCGGGACACTGAAAAACATTCAGTACTTC
len: 14; d_gene: TRBD1; abundance: -; j_gene: TRBJ2-7; v_gene: TRBV28; CDR3aa: CASSFAGGSYEQYF; CDR3nt: TGTGCCAGCAGTTTCGCAGGGGGTTCCTACGAGCAGTACTTC
len: 12; d_gene: -; abundance: -; j_gene: TRBJ2-7; v_gene: TRBV5-6; CDR3aa: CASSPGDYEQYF; CDR3nt: TGTGCCAGCAGCCCGGGGGACTACGAGCAGTACTTC
len: 14; d_gene: -; abundance: -; j_gene: TRBJ1-1; v_gene: TRBV5-1; CDR3aa: CASSLERPNTEAFF; CDR3nt: TGCGCCAGCAGCTTGGAACGGCCCAACACTGAAGCTTTCTTT
len: 14; d_gene: -; abundance: -; j_gene: TRBJ2-7; v_gene: TRBV7-9; CDR3aa: CASSLTGPSYEQYF; CDR3nt: TGTGCCAGCAGCTTAACGGGGCCAAGCTACGAGCAGTACTTC
len: 17; d_gene: TRBD1; abundance: -; j_gene: TRBJ2-7; v_gene: TRBV10-3; CDR3aa: CAIANRGSNSYSYEQYF; CDR3nt: TGTGCCATCGCTAACAGGGGCAGTAATTCCTACTCCTACGAGCAGTACTTC
len: 16; d_gene: -; abundance: -; j_gene: TRBJ2-3; v_gene: TRBV5-1; CDR3aa: CASSLEPAQTTDTQYF; CDR3nt: TGCGCCAGCAGCTTGGAGCCAGCACAGACCACAGATACGCAGTATTTT
len: 15; d_gene: TRBD1; abundance: -; j_gene: TRBJ2-1; v_gene: TRBV19; CDR3aa: CASSMGQGGYNEQFF; CDR3nt: TGTGCCAGTAGTATGGGACAGGGGGGGTACAATGAGCAGTTCTTC
len: 13; d_gene: TRBD1; abundance: -; j_gene: TRBJ1-6; v_gene: TRBV2; CDR3aa: CASMDRGNSPLHF; CDR3nt: TGTGCCAGCATGGACAGGGGGAACTCACCCCTCCACTTT
len: 18; d_gene: -; abundance: once; j_gene: TRBJ1-2; v_gene: TRBV5-1; CDR3aa: CASSFDPSGRATNYGYTF; CDR3nt: TGCGCCAGCAGCTTTGACCCCTCTGGCAGGGCAACTAACTATGGCTACACCTTC
len: 13; d_gene: -; abundance: -; j_gene: TRBJ2-5; v_gene: TRBV18; CDR3aa: CASSSGIQETQYF; CDR3nt: TGTGCCAGCTCCTCCGGGATTCAAGAGACCCAGTACTTC
len: 13; d_gene: -; abundance: -; j_gene: TRBJ1-5; v_gene: TRBV29-1; CDR3aa: CSVWGYSNQPQHF; CDR3nt: TGCAGCGTTTGGGGTTATAGCAATCAGCCCCAGCATTTT
len: 15; d_gene: -; abundance: -; j_gene: TRBJ2-1; v_gene: TRBV27; CDR3aa: CASSLARESANEQFF; CDR3nt: TGTGCCAGCAGTTTAGCCAGGGAAAGTGCCAATGAGCAGTTCTTC
len: 14; d_gene: -; abundance: -; j_gene: TRBJ2-5; v_gene: TRBV10-1; CDR3aa: CASSVTGAQETQYF; CDR3nt: TGCGCCAGCAGTGTTACCGGGGCTCAAGAGACCCAGTACTTC
len: 13; d_gene: -; abundance: -; j_gene: TRBJ2-7; v_gene: TRBV11-3; CDR3aa: CASSPGPDYEQYF; CDR3nt: TGTGCCAGCAGCCCGGGACCCGACTACGAGCAGTACTTC
len: 15; d_gene: TRBD1; abundance: -; j_gene: TRBJ2-2; v_gene: TRBV9; CDR3aa: CASSATGVDTGELFF; CDR3nt: TGTGCCAGCAGCGCTACAGGGGTAGACACCGGGGAGCTGTTTTTT
len: 13; d_gene: TRBD1; abundance: -; j_gene: TRBJ1-2; v_gene: TRBV2; CDR3aa: CASARDREDGYTF; CDR3nt: TGTGCCAGCGCCCGGGACAGGGAGGACGGCTACACCTTC
len: 12; d_gene: -; abundance: once; j_gene: TRBJ2-2; v_gene: TRBV3-1/TRBV3-2; CDR3aa: CASSSRTGELFF; CDR3nt: TGTGCCAGCAGCTCGCGCACCGGGGAGCTGTTTTTT
len: 15; d_gene: TRBD1; abundance: -; j_gene: TRBJ2-7; v_gene: TRBV6-5; CDR3aa: CASSSLRDRAHEQYF; CDR3nt: TGTGCCAGCAGTTCCCTCCGGGACAGGGCCCACGAGCAGTACTTC
len: 13; d_gene: -; abundance: -; j_gene: TRBJ1-1; v_gene: TRBV6-5; CDR3aa: CASSPPGGTEAFF; CDR3nt: TGTGCCAGCAGTCCTCCGGGGGGCACTGAAGCTTTCTTT
len: 13; d_gene: -; abundance: -; j_gene: TRBJ2-1; v_gene: TRBV12-3/TRBV12-4; CDR3aa: CASSFYRDNEQFF; CDR3nt: TGTGCCAGCAGTTTTTACAGGGATAATGAGCAGTTCTTC